This T cell receptor beta chain was captured by sequencing in a study of T-cell memory formation after mild COVID-19. Background on the study: The two donors had largely donor-specific TCR clusters. Notes on the study in general: The appearance of some responding clones in pre-infection memory suggested that cross-reactive memory joined. Clones shrinking between day 15 and 85 showed a balanced CD4/CD8 split, and those that grew later tilted toward CD4+. What remained unconfirmed was the SARS-CoV-2 specificity of second-wave clones peaking on day 37.

This clonotype has a handful of counts. As yet, its antigen is unknown. From germline, CDR1 is LGHNA and CDR2 YNFKEQ. The V end lost 2 bases, the J end lost 4 bases, and 11 bases lay between the germline ends. The CDR3 is made up of 14 amino acids. TCRdb reanalysed the 5' RACE reads using MiXCR and keeps one entry per CDR3 protein. Found here are roughly 450,000 distinct CDR3 sequences, over 15% of them singletons; the top ten hold 20% to 25%. This rearrangement joins TRBV4-2 to TRBJ1-1; D gene ambiguous. The sequenced sample was PBMCs or a T cell subset sorted from them (not recorded which). The clonotype was recovered from a man aged 18 to 29 who had mild COVID-19 (a few samples of this study predate the infection). Cell type and time point are not known. In nucleotides, the CDR3 is TGTGCCAGCAGCCAAACAACAGTTCCCACTGAAGCTTTCTTT. It is translated as CASSQTTVPTEAFF.